This T cell receptor beta chain appears in the sequencing data of a study of blood T cell repertoires in COVID-19. Study in general: Donors in the United States, Italy and Spain gave samples during acute or convalescent COVID-19.

CDR1 KGHDR and CDR2 SFDVKD come from the germline V gene. V dropped 9 bases and J dropped 2; count of bases not matched to a gene: 4. The CDR3 covers 15 residues. Repertoires were generated with immunoSEQ multiplex PCR, while TCRdb's copy carries only in-frame clones and drops some. The sample lists a few hundred thousand clones, about 83% occurring once. This TCR was recovered from a woman aged 45-59 years who had recovered from COVID-19. The gene calls are TRBV24-1 and TRBJ2-6, with TRBD1 matching over 9 bases. The sample taken for sequencing was PBMCs or T cells enriched from blood (not recorded which). Written as DNA, the CDR3 is TGTGCCACCGGGACAGGGTTCCCTGGGGCCAACGTCCTGACTTTC. The encoded protein is CATGTGFPGANVLTF.